The clone carrying this T cell receptor beta chain was seen many times. Its antigen is unidentified. Individual cDNA molecules were tagged with unique molecular identifiers. TCRdb independently ran MiXCR on the 5' RACE reads; one entry per CDR3 protein. Of more than 75,000 distinct CDR3 sequences in the sample, 13% to 15% were seen once. Trimming removed 3 bases from V and 0 bases from J, with 12 bases in between. In germline, CDR1 is SGHVS, CDR2 FQNEAQ. The CDR3 is 16 amino acids. The data derive from a study of early T cells in non-severe SARS-CoV-2 infection. Study at large: With bulk RNA from unsorted whole blood as input, sequencing yielded unpaired chains. Overall study results and limits: Anti-spike CD8 specificities were favored by VDJdb matching, whose results missed private and CD4 specificities.

The sequencing sample was made of whole blood. The source is an adult who was a healthcare worker with PCR-confirmed SARS-CoV-2 infection or an uninfected control (not recorded which). This chain joins TRBV7-8 and TRBJ1-3; D might be TRBD1 (6 bases). The chain's CDR3 is CASSFGTPSSGNTIYF. The CDR3 nucleotides read TGTGCCAGCAGCTTCGGGACACCCAGCTCTGGAAACACCATATATTTT.